This entry is about one TCR beta chain. Trimming removed 2 bases at V and 5 bases at J, with 9 bases between. Germline CDR1 MDHEN, CDR2 SYDVKM. This CDR3 contains 13 residues. The sample belongs to a study of blood T cell repertoires in COVID-19. For the study at large: The United States, Italy and Spain supplied acute and convalescent COVID-19 samples. T cells, B-cell-depleted T cells, or PBMCs supplied cDNA or gDNA.

Source study methods: How many nucleated cells were present was estimated from reference gene primer amplification. The assay was immunoSEQ multiplex PCR, and TCRdb's table has in-frame clones only and misses some. V and J calls plus clone size are reproduced from that table; the DNA served to infer D and trimming. The repertoire includes approximately 220,000 clones, approximately 84% of them detected once, and approximately 8% sits in the top ten. The TCR originated in a woman of 80 years or more with acute or convalescent COVID-19. The sequencing sample was made of peripheral blood. The chain has TRBV28 and TRBJ2-5; D gene unclear. The CDR3 sequence is CASSLPGLETQYF. CDR3 coding DNA: TGTGCCAGCAGTTTACCCGGGTTGGAGACCCAGTACTTC.